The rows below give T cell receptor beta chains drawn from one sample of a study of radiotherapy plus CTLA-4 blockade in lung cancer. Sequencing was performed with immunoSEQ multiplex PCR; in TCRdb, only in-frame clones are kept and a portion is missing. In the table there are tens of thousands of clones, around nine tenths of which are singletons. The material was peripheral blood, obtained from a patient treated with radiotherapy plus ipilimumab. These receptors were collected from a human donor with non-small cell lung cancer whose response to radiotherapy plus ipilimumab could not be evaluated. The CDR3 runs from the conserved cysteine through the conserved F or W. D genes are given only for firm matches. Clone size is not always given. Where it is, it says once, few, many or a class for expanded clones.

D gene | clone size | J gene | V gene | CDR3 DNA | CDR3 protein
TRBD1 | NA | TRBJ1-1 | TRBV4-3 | TGCGCCAGCAGCCAAGGAGGAACAGGGGCTCGGGAAGCTTTCTTT | CASSQGGTGAREAFF
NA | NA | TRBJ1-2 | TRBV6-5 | TGTGCCAGCAGTGAAACACAGCGGGACTATGGCTACACCTTC | CASSETQRDYGYTF
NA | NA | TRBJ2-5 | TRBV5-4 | TGTGCCAGCAGCTTCCCGGGGGTGAGGCAAGAGACCCAGTACTTC | CASSFPGVRQETQYF
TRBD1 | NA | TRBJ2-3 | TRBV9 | TGTGCCAGCAGCACCTGGACAGGGTCCACAGATACGCAGTATTTT | CASSTWTGSTDTQYF
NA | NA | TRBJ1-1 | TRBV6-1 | TGTGCCAGCAGTGGGGACTTCAGGGTGAGGGTTACTGAAGCTTTCTTT | CASSGDFRVRVTEAFF
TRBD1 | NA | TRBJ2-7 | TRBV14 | TGTGCCAGCAGCCCCCAACAGGGGCCACTGTACGAGCAGTACTTC | CASSPQQGPLYEQYF
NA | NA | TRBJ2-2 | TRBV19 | TGTGCCAGTAGTAACCAGGGAGGCACCGGGGAGCTGTTTTTT | CASSNQGGTGELFF
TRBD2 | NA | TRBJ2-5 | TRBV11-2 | TGTGCCAGCAGCCCTAGACTAGCGGGGCACCGAGAGACCCAGTACTTC | CASSPRLAGHRETQYF
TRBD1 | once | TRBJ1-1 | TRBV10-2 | TGCGCCAGCAGTGAGTTGCACAGGGGAAAGCAGCCTGAAGCTTTCTTT | CASSELHRGKQPEAFF
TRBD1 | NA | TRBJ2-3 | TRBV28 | TGTGCCAGCAGCTGGGGACAGAAGCGTCTCACAGATACGCAGTATTTT | CASSWGQKRLTDTQYF
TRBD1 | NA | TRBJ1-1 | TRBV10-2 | TGCGCCAGCAGTGAGTTGGCAGGGGGTAACACTGAAGCTTTCTTT | CASSELAGGNTEAFF
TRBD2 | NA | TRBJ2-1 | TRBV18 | TGTGCCAGCTCACTATTCGACAAAGCGGGGAATGAGCAGTTCTTC | CASSLFDKAGNEQFF
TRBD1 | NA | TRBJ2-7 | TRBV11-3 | TGTGCCAGCAGCTCATCCGGGACAGGGAGCGAGCAGTACTTC | CASSSSGTGSEQYF
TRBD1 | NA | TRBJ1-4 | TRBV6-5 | TGTGCCAGCAGTCCCGGACAGGCCAACGAGGTGATGTTTTTT | CASSPGQANEVMFF
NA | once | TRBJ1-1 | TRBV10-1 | TGCGCCAGCAGTGAGACCCGGGACACCCCCGAAGCTTTCTTT | CASSETRDTPEAFF
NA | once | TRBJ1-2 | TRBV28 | TGTGCCAGCACCCAGGGGCCCCCTAACTATGGCTACACCTTC | CASTQGPPNYGYTF
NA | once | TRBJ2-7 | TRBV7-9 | TGTGCCAGCAGCTTTGATGAGGGCGAGCAGTACTTC | CASSFDEGEQYF
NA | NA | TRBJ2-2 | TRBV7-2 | TGTGCCAGCAGCCCGGCGGGGACAGTGAACACCGGGGAGCTGTTTTTT | CASSPAGTVNTGELFF
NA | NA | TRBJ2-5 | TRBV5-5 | TGTGCCAGCAGCTTGGGCAGTTGGGAGACCCAGTACTTC | CASSLGSWETQYF
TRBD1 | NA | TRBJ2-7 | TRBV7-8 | TGTGCCAGCAGCTGGGGAGGGACAGGGCACGAGCAGTACTTC | CASSWGGTGHEQYF
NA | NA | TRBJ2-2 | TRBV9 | TGTGCCAGCAGCACCCGGGGGACAGCGGCGCGGGAGCTGTTTTTT | CASSTRGTAARELFF
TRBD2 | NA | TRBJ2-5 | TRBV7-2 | TGTGCCAGCAGCCCCCCGAGCGGGGGCGGGGAGACCCAGTACTTC | CASSPPSGGGETQYF
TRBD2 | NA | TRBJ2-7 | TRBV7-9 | TGTGCCAGCAGCTTACACGGGGGGGAGCAGTACTTC | CASSLHGGEQYF
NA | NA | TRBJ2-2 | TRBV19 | TGTGCCAGTAGTGGGGCAAGGGGTCTCTACAGGGAGCTGTTTTTT | CASSGARGLYRELFF
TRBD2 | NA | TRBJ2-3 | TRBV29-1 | TGCAGCGTTGAAGCCCGAACTAGCGGGAGCGCAGATACGCAGTATTTT | CSVEARTSGSADTQYF
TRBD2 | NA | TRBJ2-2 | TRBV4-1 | TGCGCCAGCAGCCATGGGGGGGTTGGGGTTTCGGCCGGGGAGCTGTTTTTT | CASSHGGVGVSAGELFF
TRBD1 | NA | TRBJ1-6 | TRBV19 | TGTGCCAGTACCATCCCAGGGACAGGGGGGTCACCCCTCCACTTT | CASTIPGTGGSPLHF
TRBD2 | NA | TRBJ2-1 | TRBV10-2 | TGCGCCAGCAGTGAGATAGCGGGAGGGCTCAATGAGCAGTTCTTC | CASSEIAGGLNEQFF
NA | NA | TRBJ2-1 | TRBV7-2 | TGTGCCAGCAGCTTATTCCCATATGAGCAGTTCTTC | CASSLFPYEQFF
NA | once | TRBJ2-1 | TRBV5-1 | TGCGCCAGCAGCTTGGCCTGGCTCTACAATGAGCAGTTCTTC | CASSLAWLYNEQFF
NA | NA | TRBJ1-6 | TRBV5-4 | TGTGCCAGCAGCCCCGGTTCCGATCCTATTTCACCCCTCCACTTT | CASSPGSDPISPLHF
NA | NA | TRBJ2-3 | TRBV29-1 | TGCAGCATGTTTCGACTGGAGGGCACAGATACGCAGTATTTT | CSMFRLEGTDTQYF
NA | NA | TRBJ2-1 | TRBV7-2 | TGTGCCAGCAGCTTAGCGGGGGGTTACTACAATGAGCAGTTCTTC | CASSLAGGYYNEQFF
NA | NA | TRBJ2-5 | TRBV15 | TGTGCCACCACCGGCCGGGGTGGAGAGACCCAGTACTTC | CATTGRGGETQYF
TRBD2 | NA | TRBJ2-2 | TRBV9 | TGTGCCAGCAGCGTAGAGGGCGGGAGGGACACCGGGGAGCTGTTTTTT | CASSVEGGRDTGELFF
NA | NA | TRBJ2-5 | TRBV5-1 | TGCGCCAGCAGCTTACGGCGAGGCGAGACCCAGTACTTC | CASSLRRGETQYF
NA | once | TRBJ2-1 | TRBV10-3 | TGTGCCATCAGTGAAGAAAGCGGATACTCCTACAATGAGCAGTTCTTC | CAISEESGYSYNEQFF
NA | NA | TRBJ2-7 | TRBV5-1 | TGCGCCAGCAGTGCCACCGGGGCCTACGAGCAGTACTTC | CASSATGAYEQYF
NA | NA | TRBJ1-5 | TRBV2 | TGTGCCAGCAGTGAGATACAGGGAGCAGGACAGCCCCAGCATTTT | CASSEIQGAGQPQHF
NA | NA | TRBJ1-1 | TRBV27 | TGTGCCAGCAGTTTGACAGGATTATTCAGGAACACTGAAGCTTTCTTT | CASSLTGLFRNTEAFF
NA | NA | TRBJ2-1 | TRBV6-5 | TGTGCCAGCAGTCCCCGCGGCAGGGATGAGCAGTTCTTC | CASSPRGRDEQFF
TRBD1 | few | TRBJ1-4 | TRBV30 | TGTGCCTGGAGCGACGACAGGGACGTTGGTGAAAAACTGTTTTTT | CAWSDDRDVGEKLFF
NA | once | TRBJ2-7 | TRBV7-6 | TGTGCCAGCAGCTTAGCGGGGGCGGAGGCCTACGAGCAGTACTTC | CASSLAGAEAYEQYF
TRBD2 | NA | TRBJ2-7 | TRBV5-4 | TGTGCCAGCAGCTTCACGGGGGGAAATTCCTACGAGCAGTACTTC | CASSFTGGNSYEQYF
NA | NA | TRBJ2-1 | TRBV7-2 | TGTGCCAGCGGCGGCTACAATGAGCAGTTCTTC | CASGGYNEQFF
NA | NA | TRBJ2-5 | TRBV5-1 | TGCGCCAGCACCACAGGGATTCAAGAGACCCAGTACTTC | CASTTGIQETQYF
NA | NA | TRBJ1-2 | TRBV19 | TGTGCCAGTAGTATAGATCACAAGCAGGGGTACTATGGCTACACCTTC | CASSIDHKQGYYGYTF
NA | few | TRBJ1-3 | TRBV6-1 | TGTGCCTCCCACGCGGGGAGAGGAAACACCATATATTTT | CASHAGRGNTIYF
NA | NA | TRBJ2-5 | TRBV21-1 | TGTGCCATTACGGGTCACCACGGAGAGACCCAGTACTTC | CAITGHHGETQYF
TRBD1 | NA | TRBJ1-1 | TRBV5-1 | TGCGCCAGCAGCCCCGGGACAGCTTCCGTTAACACTGAAGCTTTCTTT | CASSPGTASVNTEAFF
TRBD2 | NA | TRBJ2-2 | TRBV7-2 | TGTGCCAGCAGCTTAGCTAGCGGGAGAGTCACCGGGGAGCTGTTTTTT | CASSLASGRVTGELFF
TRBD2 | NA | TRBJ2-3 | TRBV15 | TGTGCCACCAGCAGAGGCCAGCGGGGTGCTGATACGCAGTATTTT | CATSRGQRGADTQYF
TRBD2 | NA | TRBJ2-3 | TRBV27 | TGTGCCAGCAGTTTATCCAGCGGGAGAAGGGTTCAAACAGATACGCAGTATTTT | CASSLSSGRRVQTDTQYF